This T cell receptor (beta chain) was profiled in a study of human T cells and chemical hapten exposure. As for the study in general: Across its roughly 22 weeks, the study gave patients weekly diphenylcyclopropenone doses to the scalp.

TCRdb independently ran MiXCR on the RACE reads; one entry per CDR3 protein. This repertoire shows a few hundred thousand distinct CDR3 sequences, under 6.5% found once; its top ten account for about 6%. Trimming removed 5 bases from V and 6 bases from J; junction bases left unmatched: 8. CDR1 SGHTA and CDR2 FQGTGA come from the germline V gene. The CDR3 is 14 amino acids. The time point here: patch test 2, 6 weeks after DPC sensitization. Treatment specified: therapeutic diphenylcyclopropenone sensitization with weekly scalp DPC. This clonotype showed up just a few times. The origin of this receptor is a woman younger than 30 with alopecia areata. Some clones in this sample may be carry-over from other donors' samples. The chain is built from TRBV7-3 and TRBJ2-7; TRBD1 matches at 9 bases. Sample: whole blood, taken in connection with sensitization to the hapten diphenylcyclopropenone (DPC). The CDR3 loop is CASSPGDREGEQYF. CDR3 nucleotides: TGTGCCAGCAGCCCCGGGGACAGGGAAGGCGAGCAGTACTTC.